This T cell receptor (beta chain) is drawn from a study of OX40 agonist ivuxolimab in advanced cancers. Looking at the study overall: The diagnoses of dose-escalation patients were hepatocellular carcinoma, melanoma, renal cell or head and neck cancer.

Study-level results: On average, CD8+ T cells showed a greater number of expanded clones than CD4+. Specificity for antigen went undetermined in the expanded peripheral T cells.

Generated by immunoSEQ multiplex PCR, the TCRdb table keeps only in-frame clones and is missing some. The repertoire consists of 7,000 to 9,000 clones, with approximately 90% occurring once and the leading ten covering about 15%. The V gene's germline CDR1 is MDHEN and CDR2 SYDVKM. The CDR3 spans 16 residues. Trimming pared 2 bases from V and 0 bases from J, leaving 13 bases between. Note on this clone: The antigen remains unidentified. This sample includes further DNA sequences coding for the same CDR3.

The TCR comes from an adult with an advanced solid tumor such as melanoma, head and neck, liver or kidney cancer. The sample here was CD4+ or CD8+ T cells sorted from blood, taken in a trial of the OX40 agonist ivuxolimab. The chain combines TRBV28 with TRBJ1-1, with D possibly TRBD1 on 6 matching bases. CDR3 in amino acids: CASSLEGELMNTEAFF. CDR3 bases: TGTGCCAGCAGTTTAGAGGGGGAACTCATGAACACTGAAGCTTTCTTT.